These 2 T cell receptor beta chains were all obtained from the same sample, sequenced in a study of CD8 T cells in ankylosing spondylitis. Study-level findings and limits: One TCR beta motif, made up of under ten highly homologous variants, appeared characteristic of ankylosing spondylitis blood.

TCRdb reprocessed the 5' RACE reads with MiXCR, giving one entry per CDR3 protein. The sample consists of 300,000 to 400,000 distinct CDR3 sequences, approximately 20% of them appearing once. Antigen specificity for these receptors is unknown. The sample was blood, either unsorted or a sorted T cell fraction (not recorded which). These receptors all stem from a male donor with ankylosing spondylitis.

This clonotype was seen only once. The J gene is TRBJ2-2, the V gene TRBV28; 7 positions match TRBD1. The germline CDR1 and CDR2 sequences are MDHEN and SYDVKM. V shed 7 bases, J shed 1 base, and the junction held 9 bases outside the gene matches. The CDR3 length is 16 residues. The CDR3: CASIKGQTRNTGELFF. In DNA, the CDR3 is TGTGCCAGCATCAAGGGACAGACCAGGAACACCGGGGAGCTGTTTTTT. The complete variable domain, with remaining parts taken from reference TRBV28 and TRBJ2-2, reads DVKVTQSSRYLVKRTGEKVFLECVQDMDHENMFWYRQDPGLGLRLIYFSYDVKMKEKGDIPEGYSVSREKKERFSLILESASTNQTSMYLCASIKGQTRNTGELFFGEGSRLTVL.

The chain joins TRBV7-8 to TRBJ2-2, with D possibly TRBD2 on 5 matching bases. V was trimmed by 5 bases and J by 5 bases, leaving 15 bases between them. CDR1 is SGHVS, CDR2 FQNEAQ, per germline. The length of the CDR3 is 15 residues. DNA of the CDR3: TGTGCCAGCAGCCCCCGACACGGGGAAACCGGGGAGCTGTTTTTT. It codes for CASSPRHGETGELFF.